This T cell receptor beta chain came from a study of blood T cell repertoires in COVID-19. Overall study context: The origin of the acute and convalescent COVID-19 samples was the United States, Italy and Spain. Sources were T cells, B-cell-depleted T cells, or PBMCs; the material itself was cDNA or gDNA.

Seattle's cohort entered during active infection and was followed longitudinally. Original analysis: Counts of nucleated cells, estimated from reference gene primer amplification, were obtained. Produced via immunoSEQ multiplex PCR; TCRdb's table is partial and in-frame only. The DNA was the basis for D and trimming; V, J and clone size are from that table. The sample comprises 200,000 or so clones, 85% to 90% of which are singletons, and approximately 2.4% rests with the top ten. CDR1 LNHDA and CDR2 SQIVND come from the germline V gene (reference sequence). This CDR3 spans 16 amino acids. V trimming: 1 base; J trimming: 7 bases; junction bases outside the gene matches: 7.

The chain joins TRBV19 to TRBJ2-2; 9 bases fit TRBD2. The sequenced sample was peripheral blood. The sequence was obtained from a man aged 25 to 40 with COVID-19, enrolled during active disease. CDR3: CASSIGSGGIIGELFF. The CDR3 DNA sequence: TGTGCCAGTAGTATAGGTAGCGGGGGCATTATCGGGGAGCTGTTTTTT. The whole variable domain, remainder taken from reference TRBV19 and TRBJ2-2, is DGGITQSPKYLFRKEGQNVTLSCEQNLNHDAMYWYRQDPGQGLRLIYYSQIVNDFQKGDIAEGYSVSREKKESFPLTVTSAQKNPTAFYLCASSIGSGGIIGELFFGEGSRLTVL.